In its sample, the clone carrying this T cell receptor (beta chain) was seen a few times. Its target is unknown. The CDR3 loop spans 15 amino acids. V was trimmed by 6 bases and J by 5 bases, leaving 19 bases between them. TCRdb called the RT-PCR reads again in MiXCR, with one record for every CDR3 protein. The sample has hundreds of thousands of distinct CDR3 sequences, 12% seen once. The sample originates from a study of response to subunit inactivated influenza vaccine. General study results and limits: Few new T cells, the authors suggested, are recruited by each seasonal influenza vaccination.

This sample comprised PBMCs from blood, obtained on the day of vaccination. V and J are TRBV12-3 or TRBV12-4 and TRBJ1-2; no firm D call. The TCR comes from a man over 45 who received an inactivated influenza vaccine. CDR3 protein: CASSRGTRQLYGYTF. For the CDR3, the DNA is TGTGCCAGCAGCCGAGGTACGAGACAACTATATGGCTACACCTTC.